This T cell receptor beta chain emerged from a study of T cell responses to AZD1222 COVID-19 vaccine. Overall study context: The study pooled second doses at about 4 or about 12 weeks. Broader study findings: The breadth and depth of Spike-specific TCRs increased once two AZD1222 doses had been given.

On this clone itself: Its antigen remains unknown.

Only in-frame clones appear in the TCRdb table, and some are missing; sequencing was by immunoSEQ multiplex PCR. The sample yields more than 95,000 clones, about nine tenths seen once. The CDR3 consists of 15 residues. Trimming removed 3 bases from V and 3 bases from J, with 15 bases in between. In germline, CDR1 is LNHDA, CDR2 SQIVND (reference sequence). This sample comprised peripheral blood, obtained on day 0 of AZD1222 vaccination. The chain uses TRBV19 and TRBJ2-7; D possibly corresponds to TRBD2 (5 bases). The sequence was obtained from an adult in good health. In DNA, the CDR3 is TGTGCCAGTAGTATTTATAGCGACAACCTCTACGAGCAGTACTTC. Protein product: CASSIYSDNLYEQYF.